The 19 T cell receptor beta chains below come from one sample, sequenced in a study of cytomegalovirus exposure and HLA in healthy donors. Use of 60 Vbeta and 13 Jbeta primers characterized the PCR. Some clones are missing from TCRdb's copy, which holds only in-frame ones; the method was immunoSEQ multiplex PCR. The sample has roughly 38,000 clones, roughly three quarters seen once. The sequenced sample was PBMCs. The receptors were sampled from a woman in her 30s in good health and CMV-seropositive.

This clone was detected a few times. The chain uses TRBV11-2 and TRBJ1-5; TRBD1 matches 9 bases. V trimming: 5 bases; J trimming: 9 bases; junction bases outside the gene matches: 5. The CDR3 covers 13 residues. Germline lookup yields CDR1 SGHAT and CDR2 FQNNGV. The CDR3 DNA follows: TGTGCCAGCAGCCCCGACAGGGGGGGGCCCCAGCATTTT. It yields the protein CASSPDRGGPQHF.

The rearrangement uses TRBV4-3 and TRBJ2-5, with 8 nucleotides matching TRBD1. The CDR3 extends over 16 amino acids. The V and J ends lost 0 bases and 7 bases, in that order; junction bases with no gene match: 10. Germline V gene sequence: CDR1 LGHNA, CDR2 YSLEER. The CDR3 DNA reads as TGCGCCAGCAGCCAAGATGGGGCAGGGGGCCTGGGGACCCAGTACTTC. As protein: CASSQDGAGGLGTQYF.

The rearrangement links TRBV6-1 to TRBJ2-3, with 12 bases fitting TRBD2. Germline V gene sequence: CDR1 MNHNS, CDR2 SASEGT. Trimming took 3 bases from V and 2 from J; bases not matched to a gene: 3. CDR3 length equals 16 residues. CDR3 amino acids: CASSEASGGATDTQYF. As DNA, the CDR3 is TGTGCCAGCAGTGAGGCTAGCGGGGGGGCCACAGATACGCAGTATTTT.

J is TRBJ2-3 and V is TRBV7-9; no clear D gene. With 6 bases removed from V and 4 bases from J, the gap between germline ends came to 8 bases. The CDR3 length is 12 residues. CDR1 and CDR2 (germline): SEHNR, FQNEAQ (reference sequence). Here the CDR3 reads CASSPSADTQYF. CDR3 in DNA: TGTGCCAGCAGTCCAAGCGCAGATACGCAGTATTTT.

V and J are TRBV27 and TRBJ1-6; 9 bases agree with TRBD1. V dropped 6 bases and J dropped 7; count of bases not matched to a gene: 4. The germline CDR1 and CDR2 sequences are MNHEY and SMNVEV (reference sequence). The CDR3 loop spans 14 amino acids. CDR3 DNA sequence: TGTGCCAGCAGCCGCGGACAGGGGAATTCACCCCTCCACTTT. This sequence encodes CASSRGQGNSPLHF.

This chain connects TRBV6-5 to TRBJ1-1, with D unclear. The CDR3 covers 16 residues. Deletions cut 2 bases from V and 2 bases from J, with 15 bases between. Germline V gives CDR1 MNHEY, CDR2 SVGAGI. For the CDR3, the DNA is TGTGCCAGCAGTTACGGTCGGTTTCCCCCAAACACTGAAGCTTTCTTT. Protein: CASSYGRFPPNTEAFF.

This clone was picked up one time. The rearrangement uses TRBV27 and TRBJ2-1; tentative D call: TRBD2 (6 bases). The ends were cut back, 0 bases at V and 3 bases at J, with 9 bases in the middle. The CDR3 spans 15 residues. Germline assignment: CDR1 MNHEY and CDR2 SMNVEV (reference sequence). CDR3 residues: CASSLSEGSYNEQFF. The CDR3 DNA is TGTGCCAGCAGTTTATCGGAGGGTAGCTACAATGAGCAGTTCTTC.

This clone was found a few times. The rearrangement uses TRBV9 and TRBJ2-3; D is unclear. This CDR3 is built from 13 residues. The germline V and J ends were trimmed by 2 bases and 5 bases, with 9 bases remaining between them. Per the germline V gene, CDR1 is SGDLS and CDR2 is YYNGEE. CDR3 in DNA: TGTGCCAGCAGCGTCTTTCCCAGAGATACGCAGTATTTT. This encodes CASSVFPRDTQYF.

Remarks on this clone: This sample also contains other DNA sequences that code for the same CDR3. The chain carries TRBV4-2 and TRBJ2-1, with TRBD2 matching over 14 bases. V was pared by 2 bases and J by 7 bases, with 7 bases of the junction left unmatched. The CDR3 sequence is 17 residues long. Germline CDR1 reads LGHNA; CDR2 reads YNFKEQ. CDR3 region: CASSQYSGTSGSNEQFF. The CDR3 region has the DNA TGTGCCAGCAGCCAATACTCCGGGACTAGCGGGAGTAATGAGCAGTTCTTC.

This sequence joins TRBV5-4 and TRBJ1-5, with TRBD1 matching 9 bases. Per germline, CDR1 SGHNT and CDR2 YYREEE (reference sequence). This CDR3 is built from 14 residues. V was pared by 3 bases and J by 6 bases, with 4 bases of the junction left unmatched. The CDR3 here is CASSSQGAFQPQHF. The CDR3 coding sequence is TGTGCCAGCAGCTCACAGGGGGCTTTTCAGCCCCAGCATTTT.

The gene calls are TRBV11-2 and TRBJ1-1, with 7 bases identical to TRBD1. The CDR3 consists of 16 residues. Losses at the gene ends were 1 base for V and 1 base for J; bases not matched to a gene: 6. CDR1 is SGHAT, CDR2 FQNNGV, per germline. The DNA for the CDR3 is TGTGCCAGCAGCTTAGGACAATGGACAGGGAACACTGAAGCTTTCTTT. This codes for CASSLGQWTGNTEAFF.

This chain links TRBV5-6 with TRBJ2-3; D not resolved. V was clipped by 2 bases and J by 0 bases, with 16 bases between them. The CDR3 runs 17 residues. CDR1 is SGHDT, CDR2 YYEEEE, per germline. The CDR3 nucleotides read TGTGCCAGCAGCTTCCGCTTGGGTAGGAGTAGCACAGATACGCAGTATTTT. Protein sequence: CASSFRLGRSSTDTQYF.

The table lists this clone with a count of one. The chain couples TRBV30 to TRBJ1-2, with D possibly being TRBD1 (6 bases). The germline gives CDR1 GTSNPN, CDR2 SVGIG (reference sequence). The CDR3 totals 12 residues. Trimming removed 3 bases from V and 7 bases from J, with 12 bases in between. In DNA, the CDR3 is TGTGCCTGGAGCCAAACAGGGTCTGGCTACACCTTC. This codes for CAWSQTGSGYTF.

The rearrangement joins TRBV5-1 to TRBJ1-2; no clear D gene. Germline V gene lookup returns CDR1 SGHRS and CDR2 YFSETQ. This CDR3 region has 14 residues. Between the trimmed V and J ends, which lost 5 bases and 0 bases, there was a span of 11 bases. The CDR3 loop is CASRAGGTNYGYTF. CDR3 bases: TGCGCCAGCAGGGCCGGCGGGACTAACTATGGCTACACCTTC.

The J gene is TRBJ1-2, the V gene TRBV6-1; 11 positions agree with TRBD1. Losses at the gene ends were 3 bases for V and 8 bases for J; bases not matched to a gene: 8. There are 15 residues in the CDR3. The germline V gene encodes CDR1 MNHNS and CDR2 SASEGT. The CDR3 region is CASSDRTGGAEGYTF. CDR3 bases: TGTGCCAGCAGTGACCGGACAGGGGGCGCGGAAGGCTACACCTTC.

This clone was observed a single time. The V and J genes are TRBV5-1 and TRBJ2-2; 8 bases map to TRBD2. This CDR3 has 15 amino acids. The trim removed 2 bases at V and 4 bases at J, leaving 4 bases unmatched. Germline lookup yields CDR1 SGHRS and CDR2 YFSETQ. DNA of the CDR3: TGCGCCAGCAGCTTAGGCAGCGGGAGCACCGGGGAGCTGTTTTTT. Amino acid sequence: CASSLGSGSTGELFF.

This chain connects TRBV7-2 to TRBJ2-2, with D perhaps matching TRBD2 (5 bases). Germline V gives CDR1 SGHTA, CDR2 FQGNSA. The CDR3 loop spans 14 amino acids. The V and J ends lost 2 bases and 7 bases respectively, with 11 bases between them. The CDR3 here is CASSLFRGSGELFF. Written as DNA, the CDR3 is TGTGCCAGCAGCTTATTTCGAGGGAGCGGGGAGCTGTTTTTT. Variable domain in full (rest from reference TRBV7-2 and TRBJ2-2): GAGVSQSPSNKVTEKGKDVELRCDPISGHTALYWYRQSLGQGLEFLIYFQGNSAPDKSGLPSDRFSAERTGGSVSTLTIQRTQQEDSAVYLCASSLFRGSGELFFGEGSRLTVL.

The V and J genes are TRBV4-1 and TRBJ2-1; 14 bases map to TRBD2. V was pared by 3 bases and J by 5 bases, with 9 bases of the junction left unmatched. The CDR3 consists of 18 residues. Germline V gives CDR1 MGHRA, CDR2 YSYEKL. The CDR3 here is CASSHTLGLAGAHNEQFF. The CDR3 coding sequence is TGCGCCAGCAGCCACACTCTGGGACTAGCGGGAGCGCACAATGAGCAGTTCTTC.

This clone was picked up one time. This chain links TRBV2 with TRBJ2-1; possible D gene TRBD2, 5 bases. V was shortened by 3 bases and J by 3 bases, with 6 bases between the two germline ends. Germline lookup yields CDR1 SNHLY and CDR2 FYNNEI. The CDR3 is 13 residues long. The CDR3 coding sequence is TGTGCCAGCAGTGACGAGGGCTACAATGAGCAGTTCTTC. Protein: CASSDEGYNEQFF. Full variable domain (outside the CDR3, taken from reference TRBV2 and TRBJ2-1): EPEVTQTPSHQVTQMGQEVILRCVPISNHLYFYWYRQILGQKVEFLVSFYNNEISEKSEIFDDQFSVERPDGSNFTLKIRSTKLEDSAMYFCASSDEGYNEQFFGPGTRLTVL.